This T cell receptor (beta chain) is drawn from a study of T cells in Graves' hyperthyroidism and ophthalmopathy. The TCR beta CDR3 regions underwent amplification using RNA transcripts as the source. The HTBI primer set served for first-round RT-PCR of the TCR CDR3. One entry per CDR3 protein results from TCRdb running MiXCR on the multiplex PCR reads. The table shows 700,000 to 850,000 distinct CDR3 sequences, with 35% occurring only once. For Graves' hyperthyroidism to be stable, ophthalmopathy could not progress within 18 months. Cells are PBMCs isolated from approximately 9.2 ml of fresh blood. Deletions cut 9 bases from V and 3 bases from J, with 9 bases between. The CDR3 covers 13 residues. Germline V gene lookup returns CDR1 MGHDK and CDR2 SYGVNS.

This clonotype was sampled from a woman in her forties with Graves' hyperthyroidism. The chain employs TRBV25-1 and TRBJ2-6; D call uncertain. Specimen: blood. The CDR3 here is CASSFNGANVLTF. As DNA, the CDR3 is TGTGCCAGTAGCTTTAATGGGGCCAACGTCCTGACTTTC.